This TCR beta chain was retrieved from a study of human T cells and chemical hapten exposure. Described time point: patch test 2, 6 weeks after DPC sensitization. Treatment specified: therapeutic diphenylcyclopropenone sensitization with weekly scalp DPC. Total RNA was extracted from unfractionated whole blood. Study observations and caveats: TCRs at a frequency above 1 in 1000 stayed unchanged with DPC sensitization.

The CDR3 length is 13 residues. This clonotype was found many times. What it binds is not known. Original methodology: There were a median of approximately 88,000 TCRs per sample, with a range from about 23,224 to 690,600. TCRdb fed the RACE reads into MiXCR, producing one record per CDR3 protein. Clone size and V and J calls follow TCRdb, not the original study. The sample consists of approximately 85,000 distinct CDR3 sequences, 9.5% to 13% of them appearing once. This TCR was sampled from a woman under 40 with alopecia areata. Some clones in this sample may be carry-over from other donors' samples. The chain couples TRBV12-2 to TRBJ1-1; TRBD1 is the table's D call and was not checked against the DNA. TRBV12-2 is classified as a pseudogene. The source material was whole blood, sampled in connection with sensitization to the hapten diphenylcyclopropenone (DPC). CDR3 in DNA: TGTGCAAGTCGCTTAGTGCCGGGAACTGAAGCTTTCTTT. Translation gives CASRLVPGTEAFF.